This T cell receptor beta chain was observed in a study of cytomegalovirus exposure and HLA in healthy donors. Study-wide findings and caveats: The tendency of first-cohort TCR clusters to co-occur in the 110 or so validation repertoires emerged from a later analysis. The study listed some 160 cytomegalovirus-associated TCR beta chains.

In the case of this clone: The antigen remains undetermined.

V lost 7 bases and J lost 2, with 24 bases in between. CDR1 and CDR2 from the germline V gene are SNHLY and FYNNEI. The CDR3 consists of 17 residues. Only in-frame clones appear in the TCRdb table, and some are missing; sequencing was by immunoSEQ multiplex PCR. Among roughly 300,000 clones, roughly 88% were seen once, and the ten largest hold 0.92%. The clonotype was recovered from a woman between 18 and 30 years old in good health and CMV-seronegative. The chain links TRBV2 to TRBJ2-7, with a possible D match to TRBD2 (6 bases). Material for sequencing was PBMCs. CDR3 sequence reads: CASTTTPGGRPTYEQYF. The CDR3, as DNA: TGTGCCAGCACCACAACCCCCGGAGGGAGGCCAACCTACGAGCAGTACTTC.